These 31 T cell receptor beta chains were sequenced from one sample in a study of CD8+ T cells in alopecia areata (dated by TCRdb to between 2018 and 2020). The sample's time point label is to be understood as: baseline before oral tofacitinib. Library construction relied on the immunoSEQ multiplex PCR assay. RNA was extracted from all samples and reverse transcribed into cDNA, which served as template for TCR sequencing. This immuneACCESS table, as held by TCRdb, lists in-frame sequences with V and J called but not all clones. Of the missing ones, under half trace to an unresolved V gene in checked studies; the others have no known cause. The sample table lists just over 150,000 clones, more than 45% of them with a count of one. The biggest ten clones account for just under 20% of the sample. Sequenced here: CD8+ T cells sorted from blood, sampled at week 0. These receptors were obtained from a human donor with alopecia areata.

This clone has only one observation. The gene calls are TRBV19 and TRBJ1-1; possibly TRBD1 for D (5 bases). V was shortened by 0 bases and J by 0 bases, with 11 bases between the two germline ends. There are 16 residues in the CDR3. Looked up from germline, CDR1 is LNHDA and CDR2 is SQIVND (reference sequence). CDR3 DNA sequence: TGTGCCAGTAGTATAGATCGGGGCGTGTTGAACACTGAAGCTTTCTTT. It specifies CASSIDRGVLNTEAFF.

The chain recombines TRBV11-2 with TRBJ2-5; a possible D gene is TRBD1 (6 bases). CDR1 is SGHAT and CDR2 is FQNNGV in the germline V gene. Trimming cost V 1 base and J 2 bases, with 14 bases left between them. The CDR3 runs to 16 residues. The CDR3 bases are TGTGCCAGCAGCTTAGGTGTGGGGGCCATACAAGAGACCCAGTACTTC. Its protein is CASSLGVGAIQETQYF.

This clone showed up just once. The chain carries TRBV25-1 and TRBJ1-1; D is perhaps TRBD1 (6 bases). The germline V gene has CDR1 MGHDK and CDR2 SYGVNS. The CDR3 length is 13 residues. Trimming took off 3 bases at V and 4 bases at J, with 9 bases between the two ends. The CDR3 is CASSEGDITEAFF. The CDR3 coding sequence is TGTGCCAGCAGTGAGGGGGACATCACTGAAGCTTTCTTT.

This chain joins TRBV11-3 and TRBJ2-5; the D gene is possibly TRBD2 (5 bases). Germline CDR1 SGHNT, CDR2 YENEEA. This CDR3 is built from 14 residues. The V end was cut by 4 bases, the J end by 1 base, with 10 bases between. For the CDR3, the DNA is TGTGCCAGCAGCTCCAAGCGGATCCAAGAGACCCAGTACTTC. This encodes CASSSKRIQETQYF.

CDR3 amino acids: CASSLGGKASPLHF. For the CDR3, the DNA is TGTGCCAGCAGCTTAGGGGGAAAGGCTTCACCCCTCCACTTT. This chain links TRBV11-2 with TRBJ1-6; no clear D. V lost 1 base and J 9 bases, leaving 10 bases between the germline ends. The CDR3 loop spans 14 amino acids. CDR1 is SGHAT and CDR2 is FQNNGV in the germline V gene.

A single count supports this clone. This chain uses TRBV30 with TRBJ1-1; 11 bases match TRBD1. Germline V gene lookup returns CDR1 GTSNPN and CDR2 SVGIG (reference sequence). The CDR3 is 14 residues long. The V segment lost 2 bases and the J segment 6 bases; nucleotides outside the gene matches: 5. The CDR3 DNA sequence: TGTGCCTGGAGTTTAGGACAGGGGGCTCCTGAAGCTTTCTTT. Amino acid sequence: CAWSLGQGAPEAFF.

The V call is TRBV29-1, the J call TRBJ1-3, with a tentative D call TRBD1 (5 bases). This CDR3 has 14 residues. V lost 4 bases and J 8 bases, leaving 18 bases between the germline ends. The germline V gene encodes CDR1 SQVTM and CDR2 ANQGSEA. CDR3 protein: CSVVSTDGGDTIYF. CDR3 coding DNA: TGCAGCGTTGTGTCTACGGACGGAGGGGACACCATATATTTT.

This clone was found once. CDR3 sequence reads: CSALGGTNEKLFF. CDR3 DNA: TGCAGCGCTCTAGGGGGCACTAATGAAAAACTGTTTTTT. The chain links TRBV29-1 to TRBJ1-4, with 7 bases identical to TRBD1. The CDR3 runs to 13 residues. V shed 7 bases and J 2 bases; nucleotides not matched to a gene: 4. Germline V gives CDR1 SQVTM, CDR2 ANQGSEA.

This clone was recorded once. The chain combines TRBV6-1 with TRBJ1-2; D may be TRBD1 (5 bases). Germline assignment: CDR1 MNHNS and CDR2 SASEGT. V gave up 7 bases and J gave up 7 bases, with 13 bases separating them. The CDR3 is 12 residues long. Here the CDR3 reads CASNRGPSGYTF. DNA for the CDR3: TGTGCCAGCAACCGGGGACCTTCTGGCTACACCTTC.

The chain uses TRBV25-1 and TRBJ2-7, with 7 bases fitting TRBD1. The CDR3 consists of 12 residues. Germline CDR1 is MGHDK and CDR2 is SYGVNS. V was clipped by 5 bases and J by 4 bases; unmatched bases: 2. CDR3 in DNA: TGTGCCAGCAGTTGGACAGGATACGAGCAGTACTTC. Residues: CASSWTGYEQYF.

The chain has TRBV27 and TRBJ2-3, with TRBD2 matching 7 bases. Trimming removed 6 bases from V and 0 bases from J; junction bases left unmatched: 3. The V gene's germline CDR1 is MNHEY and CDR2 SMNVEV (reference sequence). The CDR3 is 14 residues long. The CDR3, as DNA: TGTGCCAGCAGCGCGGGAGTTAGCACAGATACGCAGTATTTT. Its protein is CASSAGVSTDTQYF.

CDR3 region: CATSIGTVSSDTQYF. The DNA of the CDR3 is TGTGCCACCAGTATTGGGACCGTCTCTTCAGATACGCAGTATTTT. This rearrangement joins TRBV15 to TRBJ2-3, with D possibly being TRBD1 or TRBD2 (5 bases each). Deletions cut 6 bases from V and 4 bases from J, with 17 bases between. The CDR3 runs 15 residues. CDR1 is LNHNV and CDR2 is YYDKDF in the germline V gene (reference sequence). Full variable domain (outside the CDR3, taken from reference TRBV15 and TRBJ2-3): DAMVIQNPRYQVTQFGKPVTLSCSQTLNHNVMYWYQQKSSQAPKLLFHYYDKDFNNEADTPDNFQSRRPNTSFCFLDIRSPGLGDTAMYLCATSIGTVSSDTQYFGPGTRLTVL.

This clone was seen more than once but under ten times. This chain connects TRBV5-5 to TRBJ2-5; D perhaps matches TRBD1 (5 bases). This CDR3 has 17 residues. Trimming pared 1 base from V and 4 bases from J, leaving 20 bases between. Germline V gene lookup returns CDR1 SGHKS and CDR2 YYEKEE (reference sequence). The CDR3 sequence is CASSLTPRDSPSETQYF. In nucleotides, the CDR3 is TGTGCCAGCAGCTTGACCCCGCGAGACAGTCCCTCAGAGACCCAGTACTTC.

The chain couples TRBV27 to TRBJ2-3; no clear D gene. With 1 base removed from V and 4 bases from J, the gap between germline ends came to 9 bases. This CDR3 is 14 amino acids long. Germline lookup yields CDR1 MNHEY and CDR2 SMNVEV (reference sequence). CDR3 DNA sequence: TGTGCCAGCAGTTTATTTCCAGATCCAGATACGCAGTATTTT. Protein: CASSLFPDPDTQYF.

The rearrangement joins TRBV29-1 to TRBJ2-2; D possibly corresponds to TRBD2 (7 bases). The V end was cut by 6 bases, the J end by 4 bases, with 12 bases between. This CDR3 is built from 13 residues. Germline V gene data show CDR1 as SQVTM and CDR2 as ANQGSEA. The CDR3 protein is CSVRGGGTGELFF. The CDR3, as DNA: TGCAGCGTCCGGGGAGGGGGCACCGGGGAGCTGTTTTTT.

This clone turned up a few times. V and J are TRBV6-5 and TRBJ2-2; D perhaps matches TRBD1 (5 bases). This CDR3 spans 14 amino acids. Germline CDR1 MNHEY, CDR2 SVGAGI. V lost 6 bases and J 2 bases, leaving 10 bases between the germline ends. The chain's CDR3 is CASRHRGNTGELFF. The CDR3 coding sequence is TGTGCCAGCAGGCATAGGGGTAACACCGGGGAGCTGTTTTTT.

This CDR3 reads CAPPRDRGRCTDTQYF. DNA for the CDR3: TGTGCCCCCCCACGGGACAGGGGGCGGTGCACAGATACGCAGTATTTT. The chain recombines TRBV10-3 with TRBJ2-3; 12 nucleotides match TRBD1. CDR1 and CDR2 from the germline V gene are ENHRY and SYGVKD. V lost 11 bases, J lost 1 base, and 10 bases stayed unmatched. This CDR3 is 16 amino acids long.

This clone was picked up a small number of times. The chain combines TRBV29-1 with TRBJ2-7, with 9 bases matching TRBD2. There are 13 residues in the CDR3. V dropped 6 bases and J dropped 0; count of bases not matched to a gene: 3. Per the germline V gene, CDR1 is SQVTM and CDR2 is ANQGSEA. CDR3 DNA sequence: TGCAGCGTCGCTAGCGGGGCCTCCTACGAGCAGTACTTC. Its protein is CSVASGASYEQYF.

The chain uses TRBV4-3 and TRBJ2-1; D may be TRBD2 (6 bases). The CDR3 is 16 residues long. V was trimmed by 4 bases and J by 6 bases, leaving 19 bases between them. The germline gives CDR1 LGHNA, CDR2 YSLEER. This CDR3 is CASSRLDGGVGNEQFF. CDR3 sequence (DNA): TGCGCCAGCAGCCGCCTGGATGGCGGGGTCGGCAATGAGCAGTTCTTC.

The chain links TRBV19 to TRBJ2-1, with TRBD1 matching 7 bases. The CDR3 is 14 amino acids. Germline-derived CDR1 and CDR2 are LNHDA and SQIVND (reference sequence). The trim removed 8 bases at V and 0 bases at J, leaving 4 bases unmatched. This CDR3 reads CASGGQSSYNEQFF. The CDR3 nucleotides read TGTGCCAGTGGGGGACAGAGCTCCTACAATGAGCAGTTCTTC.

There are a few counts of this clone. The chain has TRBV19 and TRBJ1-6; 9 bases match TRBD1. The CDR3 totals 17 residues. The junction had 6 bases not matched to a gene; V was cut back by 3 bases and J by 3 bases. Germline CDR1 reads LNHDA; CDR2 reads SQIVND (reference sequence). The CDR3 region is CASSIGTGTDYNSPLHF. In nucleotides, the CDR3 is TGTGCCAGTAGTATCGGGACAGGGACGGACTATAATTCACCCCTCCACTTT.

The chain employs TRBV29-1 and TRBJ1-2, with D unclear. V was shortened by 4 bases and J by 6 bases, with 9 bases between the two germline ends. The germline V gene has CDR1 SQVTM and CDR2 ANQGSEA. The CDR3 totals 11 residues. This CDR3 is CSVVSSDGYTF. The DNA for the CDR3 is TGCAGCGTTGTAAGCAGCGATGGCTACACCTTC.

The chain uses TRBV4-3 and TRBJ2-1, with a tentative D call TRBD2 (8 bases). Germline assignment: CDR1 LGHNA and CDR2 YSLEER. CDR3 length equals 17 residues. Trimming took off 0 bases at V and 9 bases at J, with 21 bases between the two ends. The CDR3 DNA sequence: TGCGCCAGCAGCCAAGATCGGTTTAGCGGGGCAGGGGGTGAGCAGTTCTTC. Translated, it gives CASSQDRFSGAGGEQFF.

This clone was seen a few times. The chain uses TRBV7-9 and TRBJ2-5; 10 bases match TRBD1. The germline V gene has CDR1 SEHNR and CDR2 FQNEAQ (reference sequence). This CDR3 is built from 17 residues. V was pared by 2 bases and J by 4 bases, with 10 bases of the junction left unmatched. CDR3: CASSLLGQGSVGETQYF. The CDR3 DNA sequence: TGTGCCAGCAGCTTATTGGGACAGGGGTCGGTGGGAGAGACCCAGTACTTC.

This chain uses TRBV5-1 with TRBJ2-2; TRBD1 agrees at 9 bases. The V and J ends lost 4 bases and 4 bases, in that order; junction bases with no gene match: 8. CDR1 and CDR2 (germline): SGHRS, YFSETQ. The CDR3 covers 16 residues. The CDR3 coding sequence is TGCGCCAGCAGCGAAAAATGGACAGGGGCCACCGGGGAGCTGTTTTTT. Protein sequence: CASSEKWTGATGELFF. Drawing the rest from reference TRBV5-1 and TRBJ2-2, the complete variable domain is KAGVTQTPRYLIKTRGQQVTLSCSPISGHRSVSWYQQTPGQGLQFLFEYFSETQRNKGNFPGRFSGRQFSNSRSEMNVSTLELGDSALYLCASSEKWTGATGELFFGEGSRLTVL.

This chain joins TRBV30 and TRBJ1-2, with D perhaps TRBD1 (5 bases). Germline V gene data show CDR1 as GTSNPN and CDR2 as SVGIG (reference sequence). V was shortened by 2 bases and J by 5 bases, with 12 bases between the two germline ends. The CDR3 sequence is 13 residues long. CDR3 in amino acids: CAWSRDGSYGYTF. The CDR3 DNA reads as TGTGCCTGGAGTCGGGACGGTTCATATGGCTACACCTTC. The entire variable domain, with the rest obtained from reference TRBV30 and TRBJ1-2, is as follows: SQTIHQWPATLVQPVGSPLSLECTVEGTSNPNLYWYRQAAGRGLQLLFYSVGIGQISSEVPQNLSASRPQDRQFILSSKKLLLSDSGFYLCAWSRDGSYGYTFGSGTRLTVV.

The CDR3 sequence is CASSQSWGATLYGYTF. The CDR3 DNA sequence: TGCGCCAGCAGCCAAAGTTGGGGAGCAACCCTCTATGGCTACACCTTC. The gene calls are TRBV4-1 and TRBJ1-2; D is unresolved. Germline V gene data show CDR1 as MGHRA and CDR2 as YSYEKL. V lost 2 bases and J 4 bases, leaving 17 bases between the germline ends. This CDR3 is built from 16 residues.

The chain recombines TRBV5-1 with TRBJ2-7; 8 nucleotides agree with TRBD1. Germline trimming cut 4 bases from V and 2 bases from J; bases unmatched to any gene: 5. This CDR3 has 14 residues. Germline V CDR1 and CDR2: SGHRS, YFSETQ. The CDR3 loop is CASSVDRVAYEQYF. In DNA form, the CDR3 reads TGCGCCAGCAGCGTGGACAGGGTCGCCTACGAGCAGTACTTC.

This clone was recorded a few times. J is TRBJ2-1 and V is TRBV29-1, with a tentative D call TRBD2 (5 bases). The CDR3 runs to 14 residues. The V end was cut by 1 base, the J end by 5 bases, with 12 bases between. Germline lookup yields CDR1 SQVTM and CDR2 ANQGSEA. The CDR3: CSVEGFRGNNEQFF. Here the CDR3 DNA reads TGCAGCGTTGAAGGGTTTCGGGGTAACAATGAGCAGTTCTTC.

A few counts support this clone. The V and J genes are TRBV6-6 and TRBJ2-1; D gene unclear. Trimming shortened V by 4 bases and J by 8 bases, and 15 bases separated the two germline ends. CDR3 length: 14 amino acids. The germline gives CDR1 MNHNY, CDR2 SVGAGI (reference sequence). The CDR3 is CASSSGPGPDEQFF. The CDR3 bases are TGTGCCAGCAGTTCGGGTCCGGGCCCCGATGAGCAGTTCTTC.

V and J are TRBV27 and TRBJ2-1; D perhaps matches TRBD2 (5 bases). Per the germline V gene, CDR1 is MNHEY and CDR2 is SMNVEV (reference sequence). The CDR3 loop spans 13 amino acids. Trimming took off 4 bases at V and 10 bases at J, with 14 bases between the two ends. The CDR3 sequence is CASSWEGGSEQFF. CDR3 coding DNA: TGTGCCAGCAGTTGGGAAGGAGGATCCGAGCAGTTCTTC.